The 7 T cell receptor beta chains given below trace back to one sample, sequenced in a study of T cell changes during pregnancy in multiple sclerosis. Sequencing used immunoSEQ multiplex PCR; TCRdb keeps in-frame clones, though not all of them. The top ten hold around 0.61% of the sample, which has 56,000 or so clones, approximately 92% seen once. This sample comprised CD4+ T cells from peripheral blood mononuclear cells, obtained in the third trimester of pregnancy. All receptors come from a female donor with multiple sclerosis, enrolled in a pregnancy study.

Written as DNA, the CDR3 is TGTGCCAGCAGCTTAGGAGGACTAGCGAACTACGAGCAGTACTTC. Its translation is CASSLGGLANYEQYF. This chain joins TRBV7-2 and TRBJ2-7, with 9 bases aligning to TRBD2. CDR3 length: 15 amino acids. Looked up from germline, CDR1 is SGHTA and CDR2 is FQGNSA. V shed 1 base and J 3 bases; nucleotides not matched to a gene: 4.

Only a few counts were recorded for this clone. The chain links TRBV28 to TRBJ1-1; unclear D gene. V lost 7 bases, J lost 4 bases, and 10 bases lay in between. The CDR3 loop spans 12 amino acids. CDR1 MDHEN and CDR2 SYDVKM come from the germline V gene. CDR3 loop: CASILAGTEAFF. The CDR3 bases are TGTGCCAGCATCCTGGCTGGCACTGAAGCTTTCTTT.

V and J are TRBV11-3 and TRBJ2-2; 14 nucleotides match TRBD2. CDR3 length: 17 residues. CDR1 SGHNT and CDR2 YENEEA come from the germline V gene. The V and J ends lost 6 bases and 2 bases, in that order; junction bases with no gene match: 5. CDR3 protein: CASSRTSGRPNTGELFF. CDR3 nucleotide sequence: TGTGCCAGCAGTCGGACTAGCGGGAGGCCTAACACCGGGGAGCTGTTTTTT. Full variable domain (rest looked up from reference TRBV11-3 and TRBJ2-2): EAGVVQSPRYKIIEKKQPVAFWCNPISGHNTLYWYLQNLGQGPELLIRYENEEAVDDSQLPKDRFSAERLKGVDSTLKIQPAELGDSAVYLCASSRTSGRPNTGELFFGEGSRLTVL.

The chain couples TRBV7-2 to TRBJ1-1; weak D call: TRBD1 (5 bases). Per the germline V gene, CDR1 is SGHTA and CDR2 is FQGNSA. Deletions cut 5 bases from V and 2 bases from J, with 9 bases between. The CDR3 covers 13 residues. The CDR3 nucleotides read TGTGCCAGCAGCGAGACAGTTAACACTGAAGCTTTCTTT. Its translation is CASSETVNTEAFF.

The CDR3 protein is CASSTGGSTDTQYF. Here the CDR3 DNA reads TGTGCCAGCAGTACCGGAGGGAGCACAGATACGCAGTATTTT. The chain joins TRBV28 to TRBJ2-3; TRBD2 might be the D (6 bases). Germline values: CDR1 MDHEN, CDR2 SYDVKM. V lost 5 bases and J 0 bases, leaving 9 bases between the germline ends. CDR3 length: 14 amino acids.

The gene calls are TRBV7-2 and TRBJ2-7, with 13 positions matching TRBD2. The CDR3 is made up of 16 amino acids. The V and J ends lost 5 bases and 3 bases, in that order; junction bases with no gene match: 7. Germline V CDR1 and CDR2: SGHTA, FQGNSA. This chain's CDR3 is CASSLGLAGHYYEQYF. CDR3 DNA sequence: TGTGCCAGCAGCCTGGGACTAGCGGGACACTACTACGAGCAGTACTTC.

The chain is built from TRBV7-8 and TRBJ2-1; TRBD1 aligns across 9 bases. Germline V gene data show CDR1 as SGHVS and CDR2 as FQNEAQ. The V gene end was trimmed by 4 bases and the J gene end by 5 bases; junction bases not matched to a gene: 6. The CDR3 runs 15 residues. CDR3 loop: CASSSWTGADNEQFF. The CDR3 coding sequence is TGTGCCAGCAGCTCATGGACAGGGGCGGACAATGAGCAGTTCTTC. Full variable domain (rest looked up from reference TRBV7-8 and TRBJ2-1): GAGVSQSPRYKVAKRGQDVALRCDPISGHVSLFWYQQALGQGPEFLTYFQNEAQLDKSGLPSDRFFAERPEGSVSTLKIQRTQQEDSAVYLCASSSWTGADNEQFFGPGTRLTVL.